This is a list of T cell receptor beta chains from one sample in a study of cytomegalovirus exposure and HLA in healthy donors. Assay: immunoSEQ multiplex PCR; the TCRdb copy retains only in-frame clones and omits some. The sample lists 200,000 to 250,000 clones, about 80% occurring once. The sample comprised PBMCs. Source of these receptors: a man between 35 and 55 years old in good health and CMV-seronegative. Each CDR3 is given with its conserved first and last residue. Each record gives: V gene, J gene, clone size, D gene, CDR3 protein, CDR3 DNA. D genes are given only for firm matches. For some rows the clone size is stated as once, few or many, or as a class when expanded; others skip it.

>TRBV5-1|TRBJ2-3|NA|TRBD2
CASSHTSGRGDTQYF
TGCGCCAGCAGCCATACTAGCGGGAGAGGAGATACGCAGTATTTT
>TRBV6-5|TRBJ1-1|NA|NA
CASSYDWGENTEAFF
TGTGCCAGCAGTTACGATTGGGGGGAAAACACTGAAGCTTTCTTT
>TRBV6-5|TRBJ2-7|NA|NA
CASSFKQAAYEQYF
TGTGCCAGCAGTTTCAAACAGGCCGCCTACGAGCAGTACTTC
>TRBV7-2|TRBJ2-5|NA|TRBD1
CASSYRTGGETQYF
TGTGCCAGCAGCTACAGGACAGGGGGGGAGACCCAGTACTTC
>TRBV5-4|TRBJ1-2|NA|NA
CASSPQTQGSYGYTF
TGTGCCAGCAGCCCCCAGACGCAGGGATCCTATGGCTACACCTTC
>TRBV27|TRBJ2-3|NA|TRBD2
CASSKFAGVEDTQYF
TGTGCCAGCAGTAAGTTCGCGGGAGTGGAAGATACGCAGTATTTT
>TRBV11-2|TRBJ2-5|NA|TRBD2
CASSPLRASGGGKTQYF
TGTGCCAGCAGCCCCCTCAGGGCTAGCGGGGGAGGGAAGACCCAGTACTTC
>TRBV19|TRBJ1-6|NA|NA
CASTSGGLSPLHF
TGTGCCAGTACCTCCGGGGGGCTGTCACCCCTCCACTTT
>TRBV5-5|TRBJ2-5|NA|NA
CASSPRQDPYQETQYF
TGTGCCAGCAGTCCCCGACAGGACCCGTACCAAGAGACCCAGTACTTC
>TRBV7-9|TRBJ2-4|NA|NA
CASSSIGEALAKNIQYF
TGTGCCAGCAGCTCCATCGGGGAGGCGTTAGCCAAAAACATTCAGTACTTC
>TRBV6-1|TRBJ2-3|NA|TRBD2
CASYPSGRGTNTQYF
TGTGCCAGCTATCCTAGCGGGAGGGGGACGAATACGCAGTATTTT
>TRBV2|TRBJ2-7|NA|TRBD1
CASSGQGTYEQYF
TGTGCCAGCAGTGGACAGGGAACCTACGAGCAGTACTTC
>TRBV5-1|TRBJ2-7|NA|NA
CASSQILGSEQYF
TGCGCCAGCAGTCAAATTCTAGGTTCCGAGCAGTACTTC
>TRBV29-1|TRBJ1-1|few|TRBD1
CSATGMTEAFF
TGCAGCGCGACAGGGATGACTGAAGCTTTCTTT
>TRBV6-1|TRBJ2-1|NA|NA
CASAAGVGIDNEQFF
TGTGCCAGCGCAGCGGGCGTGGGAATCGACAATGAGCAGTTCTTC
>TRBV2|TRBJ2-1|once|NA
CASGEGQYNEQFF
TGTGCCAGCGGAGAAGGACAGTACAATGAGCAGTTCTTC
>TRBV29-1|TRBJ2-7|NA|TRBD2
CSVVGSGGPYEQYF
TGCAGCGTCGTAGGATCGGGAGGGCCCTACGAGCAGTACTTC
>TRBV5-4|TRBJ2-1|NA|TRBD2
CASSPGLAGGSYNEQFF
TGTGCCAGCAGCCCGGGACTAGCGGGAGGCTCCTACAATGAGCAGTTCTTC
>TRBV19|TRBJ1-4|NA|NA
CASSIGGALNEKLFF
TGTGCCAGTAGTATAGGTGGGGCTCTTAATGAAAAACTGTTTTTT
>TRBV28|TRBJ2-7|NA|TRBD1
CASSLRGTGSYEQYF
TGTGCCAGCAGCCTCCGAGGGACAGGGTCCTACGAGCAGTACTTC
>TRBV4-1|TRBJ1-4|NA|TRBD1
CASSQEPGQGSKLFF
TGCGCCAGCAGCCAAGAACCGGGACAGGGTAGTAAGCTGTTTTTT
>TRBV29-1|TRBJ2-7|NA|NA
CSVGGGDEQYF
TGCAGCGTTGGAGGGGGTGACGAGCAGTACTTC
>TRBV7-9|TRBJ1-1|NA|TRBD1
CASSSRDRHYEAFF
TGTGCCAGCAGCTCCCGGGACAGGCACTATGAAGCTTTCTTT
>TRBV5-1|TRBJ2-2|NA|NA
CASSRSSLGTGELFF
TGCGCCAGCAGCCGTTCTAGCTTGGGGACCGGGGAGCTGTTTTTT
>TRBV4-1|TRBJ1-2|NA|NA
CASSQEVGGGYGYTF
TGCGCCAGCAGCCAAGAGGTTGGGGGGGGGTATGGCTACACCTTC
>TRBV10-3|TRBJ1-1|once|NA
CAITEAVNTEAFF
TGTGCCATCACCGAGGCCGTGAACACTGAAGCTTTCTTT
>TRBV15|TRBJ1-5|NA|NA
CATRDSRNSNQPQHF
TGTGCCACCAGGGACAGTCGAAATAGCAATCAGCCCCAGCATTTT
>TRBV5-3|TRBJ2-3|NA|TRBD1
CARSWDRTSTDTQYF
TGTGCCAGAAGTTGGGACAGAACCAGCACAGATACGCAGTATTTT
>TRBV6-5|TRBJ1-1|NA|NA
CASSQGWTEAFF
TGTGCCAGCAGCCAGGGCTGGACTGAAGCTTTCTTT
>TRBV5-1|TRBJ1-5|NA|NA
CASALGQGGGSNQPQHF
TGCGCCAGCGCCCTGGGTCAGGGCGGTGGTAGCAATCAGCCCCAGCATTTT
>TRBV19|TRBJ1-2|once|TRBD1
CASSQDRAHGYTF
TGTGCCAGTAGTCAGGACAGGGCTCATGGCTACACCTTC
>TRBV2|TRBJ2-7|NA|TRBD1
CARGAWTGGIYEQYF
TGTGCCAGAGGTGCGTGGACAGGGGGAATTTACGAGCAGTACTTC
>TRBV11-2|TRBJ2-7|NA|NA
CASSLVRRGSYEQYF
TGTGCCAGCAGCTTAGTTCGCAGGGGCTCCTACGAGCAGTACTTC
>TRBV9|TRBJ2-1|NA|TRBD1
CASSVDGTEGNEQFF
TGTGCCAGCAGCGTAGACGGGACAGAGGGAAATGAGCAGTTCTTC
>TRBV7-2|TRBJ2-7|NA|TRBD1
CASSLQTGSSYEQYF
TGTGCCAGCAGCTTACAGACAGGGAGCTCCTACGAGCAGTACTTC
>TRBV5-1|TRBJ2-2|NA|TRBD1
CASSYRGTGELFF
TGCGCCAGCAGCTACAGGGGCACCGGGGAGCTGTTTTTT
>TRBV5-1|TRBJ2-5|NA|NA
CASSLETGRETQYF
TGCGCCAGCAGCTTGGAGACAGGCCGGGAGACCCAGTACTTC
>TRBV15|TRBJ1-1|once|NA
CATSTPGHPIDNTEAFF
TGTGCCACCAGCACCCCGGGACACCCGATAGACAACACTGAAGCTTTCTTT
>TRBV5-6|TRBJ1-1|once|NA
CASSPGGWPEYPEAFF
TGTGCCAGCAGCCCCGGGGGGTGGCCAGAATACCCTGAAGCTTTCTTT
>TRBV2|TRBJ2-7|NA|TRBD1
CASSVASTGATYEQYF
TGTGCCAGCAGTGTTGCCTCGACAGGGGCTACCTACGAGCAGTACTTC
>TRBV9|TRBJ2-7|NA|NA
CASSPPGGLSYEQYF
TGTGCCAGCAGCCCCCCGGGGGGCCTCTCCTACGAGCAGTACTTC
>TRBV7-9|TRBJ2-3|NA|NA
CASSLRRKGDTQYF
TGTGCCAGCAGCTTAAGGCGGAAGGGGGATACGCAGTATTTT
>TRBV9|TRBJ1-4|NA|NA
CASSAMLGGSNEKLFF
TGTGCCAGCAGCGCGATGCTAGGGGGATCTAATGAAAAACTGTTTTTT